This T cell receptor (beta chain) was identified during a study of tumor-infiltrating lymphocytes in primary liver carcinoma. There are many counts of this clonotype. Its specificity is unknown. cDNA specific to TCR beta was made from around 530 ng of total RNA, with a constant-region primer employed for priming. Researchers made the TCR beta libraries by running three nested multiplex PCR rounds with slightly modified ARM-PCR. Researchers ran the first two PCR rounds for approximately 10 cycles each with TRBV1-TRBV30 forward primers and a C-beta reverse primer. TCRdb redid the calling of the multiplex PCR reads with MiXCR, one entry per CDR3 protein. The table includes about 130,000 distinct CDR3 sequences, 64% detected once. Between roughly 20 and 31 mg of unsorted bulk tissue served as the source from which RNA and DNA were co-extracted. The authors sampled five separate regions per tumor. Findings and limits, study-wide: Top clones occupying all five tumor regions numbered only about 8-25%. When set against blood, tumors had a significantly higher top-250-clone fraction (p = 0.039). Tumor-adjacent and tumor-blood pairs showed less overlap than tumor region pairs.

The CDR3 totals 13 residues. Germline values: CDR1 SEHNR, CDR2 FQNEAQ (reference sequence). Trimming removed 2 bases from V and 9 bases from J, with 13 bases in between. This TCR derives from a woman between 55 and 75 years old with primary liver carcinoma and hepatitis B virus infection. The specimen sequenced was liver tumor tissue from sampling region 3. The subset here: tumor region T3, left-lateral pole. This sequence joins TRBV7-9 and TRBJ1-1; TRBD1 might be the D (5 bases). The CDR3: CASSLRDGTQAFF. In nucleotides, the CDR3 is TGTGCCAGCAGCTTAAGGGATGGGACTCAAGCTTTCTTT.